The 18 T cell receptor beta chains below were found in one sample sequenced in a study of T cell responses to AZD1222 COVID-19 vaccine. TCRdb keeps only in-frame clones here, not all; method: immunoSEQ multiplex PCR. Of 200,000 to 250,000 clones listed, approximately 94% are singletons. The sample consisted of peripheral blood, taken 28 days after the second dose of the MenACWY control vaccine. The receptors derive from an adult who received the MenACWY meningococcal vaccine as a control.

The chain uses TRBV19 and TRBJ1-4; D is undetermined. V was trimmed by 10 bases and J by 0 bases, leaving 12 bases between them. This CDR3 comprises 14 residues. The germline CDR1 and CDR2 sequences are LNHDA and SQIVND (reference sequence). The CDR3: CATGTRTTNEKLFF. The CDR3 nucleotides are TGTGCCACAGGCACCAGGACAACTAATGAAAAACTGTTTTTT.

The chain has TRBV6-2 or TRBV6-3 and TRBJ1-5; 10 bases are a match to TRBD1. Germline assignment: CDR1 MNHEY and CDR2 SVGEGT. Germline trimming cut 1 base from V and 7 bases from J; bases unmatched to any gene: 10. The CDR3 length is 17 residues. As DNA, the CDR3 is TGTGCCAGCAGTTACTTGGGGCCGGGACAGGGGAAGCAGCCCCAGCATTTT. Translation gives CASSYLGPGQGKQPQHF.

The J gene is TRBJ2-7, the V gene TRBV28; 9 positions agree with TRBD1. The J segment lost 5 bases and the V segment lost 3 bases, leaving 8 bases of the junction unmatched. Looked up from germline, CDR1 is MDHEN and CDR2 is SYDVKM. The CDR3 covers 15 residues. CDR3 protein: CASSFGGQGGDEQYF. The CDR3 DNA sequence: TGTGCCAGCAGTTTTGGGGGACAGGGTGGGGACGAGCAGTACTTC. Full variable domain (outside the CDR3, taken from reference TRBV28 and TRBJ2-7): DVKVTQSSRYLVKRTGEKVFLECVQDMDHENMFWYRQDPGLGLRLIYFSYDVKMKEKGDIPEGYSVSREKKERFSLILESASTNQTSMYLCASSFGGQGGDEQYFGPGTRLTVT.

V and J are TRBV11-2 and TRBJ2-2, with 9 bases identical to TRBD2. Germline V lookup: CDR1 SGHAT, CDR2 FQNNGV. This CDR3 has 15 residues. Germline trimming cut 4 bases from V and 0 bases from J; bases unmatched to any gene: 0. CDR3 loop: CASSSSGTNTGELFF. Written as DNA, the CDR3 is TGTGCCAGCAGCTCTAGCGGGACGAACACCGGGGAGCTGTTTTTT. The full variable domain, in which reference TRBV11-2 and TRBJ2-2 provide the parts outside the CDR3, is EAGVAQSPRYKIIEKRQSVAFWCNPISGHATLYWYQQILGQGPKLLIQFQNNGVVDDSQLPKDRFSAERLKGVDSTLKIQPAKLEDSAVYLCASSSSGTNTGELFFGEGSRLTVL.

DNA for the CDR3: TGCGCCAGCAGCCAGGGAACGGCTCAGACGGCCCAGTACTTC. It translates to CASSQGTAQTAQYF. The V gene is TRBV5-1, the J gene TRBJ2-5; possibly TRBD1 for D (5 bases). In germline, CDR1 is SGHRS, CDR2 YFSETQ. The CDR3 extends over 14 amino acids. Between the trimmed V and J ends, which lost 4 bases and 9 bases, there was a span of 19 bases.

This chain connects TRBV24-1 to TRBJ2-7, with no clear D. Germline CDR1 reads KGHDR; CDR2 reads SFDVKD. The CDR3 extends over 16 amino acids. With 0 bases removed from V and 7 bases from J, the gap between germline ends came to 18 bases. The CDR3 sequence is CATSDLGLLGPGEQYF. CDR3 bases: TGTGCCACCAGTGATTTGGGTCTCCTCGGGCCTGGGGAGCAGTACTTC.

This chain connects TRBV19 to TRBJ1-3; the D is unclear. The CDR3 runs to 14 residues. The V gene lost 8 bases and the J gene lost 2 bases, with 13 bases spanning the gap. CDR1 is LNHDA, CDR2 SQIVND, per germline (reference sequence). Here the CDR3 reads CASVPRLPGNTIYF. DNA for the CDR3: TGTGCCAGTGTCCCGAGGCTCCCTGGAAACACCATATATTTT. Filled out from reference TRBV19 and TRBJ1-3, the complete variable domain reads DGGITQSPKYLFRKEGQNVTLSCEQNLNHDAMYWYRQDPGQGLRLIYYSQIVNDFQKGDIAEGYSVSREKKESFPLTVTSAQKNPTAFYLCASVPRLPGNTIYFGEGSWLTVV.

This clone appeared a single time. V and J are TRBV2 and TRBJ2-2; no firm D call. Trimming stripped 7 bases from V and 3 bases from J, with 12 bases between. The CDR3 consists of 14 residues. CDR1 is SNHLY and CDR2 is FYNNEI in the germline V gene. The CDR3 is CASKWRSDTGELFF. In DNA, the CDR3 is TGTGCCAGCAAGTGGAGATCCGACACCGGGGAGCTGTTTTTT.

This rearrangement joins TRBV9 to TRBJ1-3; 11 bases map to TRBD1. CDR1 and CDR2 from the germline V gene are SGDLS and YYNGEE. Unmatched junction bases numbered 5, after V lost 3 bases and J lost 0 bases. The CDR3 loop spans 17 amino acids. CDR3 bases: TGTGCCAGCAGCGCTGGACAGGGGGCGAGCTCTGGAAACACCATATATTTT. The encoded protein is CASSAGQGASSGNTIYF. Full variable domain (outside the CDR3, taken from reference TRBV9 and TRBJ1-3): DSGVTQTPKHLITATGQRVTLRCSPRSGDLSVYWYQQSLDQGLQFLIQYYNGEERAKGNILERFSAQQFPDLHSELNLSSLELGDSALYFCASSAGQGASSGNTIYFGEGSWLTVV.

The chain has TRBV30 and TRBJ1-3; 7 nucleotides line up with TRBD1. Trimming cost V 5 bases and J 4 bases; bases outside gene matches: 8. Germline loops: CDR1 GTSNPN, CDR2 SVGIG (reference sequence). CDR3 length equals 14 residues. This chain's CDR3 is CAWDRDSRGNTIYF. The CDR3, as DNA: TGTGCCTGGGACCGGGACAGCCGCGGAAACACCATATATTTT.

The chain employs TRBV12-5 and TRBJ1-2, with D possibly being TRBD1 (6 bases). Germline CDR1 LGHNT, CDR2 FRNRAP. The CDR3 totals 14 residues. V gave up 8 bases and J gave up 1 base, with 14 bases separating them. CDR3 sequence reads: CASTEGGSNYGYTF. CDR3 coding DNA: TGTGCTAGTACAGAAGGGGGAAGTAACTATGGCTACACCTTC.

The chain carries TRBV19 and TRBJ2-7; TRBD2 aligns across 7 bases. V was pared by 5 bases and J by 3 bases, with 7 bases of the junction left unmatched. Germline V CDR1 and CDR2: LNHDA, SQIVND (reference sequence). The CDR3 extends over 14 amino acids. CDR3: CASSFGTKFYEQYF. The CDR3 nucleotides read TGTGCCAGTAGTTTTGGGACTAAGTTCTACGAGCAGTACTTC.

CDR3 in DNA: TGTGCCAGCAGCCGGGGACTAGCGGAGACCCAGTACTTC. Translated: CASSRGLAETQYF. This rearrangement joins TRBV6-5 to TRBJ2-5; 10 bases map to TRBD2. Germline-derived CDR1 and CDR2 are MNHEY and SVGAGI. This CDR3 has 13 residues. Trimming removed 6 bases from V and 5 bases from J; junction bases left unmatched: 3.

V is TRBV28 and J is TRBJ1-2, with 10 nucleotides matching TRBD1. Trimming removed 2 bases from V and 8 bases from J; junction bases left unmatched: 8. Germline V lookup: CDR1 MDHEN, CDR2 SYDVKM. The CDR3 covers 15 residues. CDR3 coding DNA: TGTGCCAGCAGTTTACGCCCGACAGGGGGCCAGGGCTACACCTTC. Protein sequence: CASSLRPTGGQGYTF.

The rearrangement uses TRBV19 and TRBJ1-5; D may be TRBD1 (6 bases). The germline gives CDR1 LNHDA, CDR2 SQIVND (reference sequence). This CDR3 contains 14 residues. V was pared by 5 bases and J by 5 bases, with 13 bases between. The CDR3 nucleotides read TGTGCCAGTAGTGCCGGGACACCCGATCAGCCCCAGCATTTT. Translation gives CASSAGTPDQPQHF.

CDR3 sequence: CASNLDRGHEKLFF. The CDR3, as DNA: TGTGCCAGTAACCTCGACAGGGGGCACGAAAAACTGTTTTTT. This chain links TRBV19 with TRBJ1-4; TRBD1 matches 10 bases. Germline CDR1 reads LNHDA; CDR2 reads SQIVND (reference sequence). Trimming removed 7 bases from V and 8 bases from J; junction bases left unmatched: 7. This CDR3 has 14 residues.

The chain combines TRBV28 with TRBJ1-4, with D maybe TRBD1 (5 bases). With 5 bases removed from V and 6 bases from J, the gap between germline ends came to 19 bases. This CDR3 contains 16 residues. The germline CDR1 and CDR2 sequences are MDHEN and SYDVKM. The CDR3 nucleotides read TGTGCCAGCAGTCTCCCCACAGGCCGAGGGGATGAAAAACTGTTTTTT. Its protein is CASSLPTGRGDEKLFF.

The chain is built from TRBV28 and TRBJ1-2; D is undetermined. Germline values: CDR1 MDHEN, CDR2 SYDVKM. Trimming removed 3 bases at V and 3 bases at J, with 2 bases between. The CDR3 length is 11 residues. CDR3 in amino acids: CASSFDYGYTF. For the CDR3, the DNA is TGTGCCAGCAGTTTTGACTATGGCTACACCTTC.